This T cell receptor (beta chain) emerged from a study of beta chain features in type 1 diabetes. Study findings and constraints: VDJ junctions from patients with type 1 diabetes contained fewer insertions and more deletions.

One heparinised blood draw, averaging about 120 mL, came from each donor. Researchers reported sorting CD4+ naive, central memory, regulatory and stem cell-like memory cells via CD45RO/CCR7/CD25/CD127/CD95/CD27. This clone was seen only a few times. The antigen remains undetermined. CDR1 GTSNPN and CDR2 SVGIG come from the germline V gene (reference sequence). The CDR3 covers 12 residues. V shed 2 bases, J shed 8 bases, and the junction held 0 bases outside the gene matches. What was sequenced were expressed TCRB transcripts, since all of the isolated RNA had been reverse transcribed. Sequencing used immunoSEQ multiplex PCR; TCRdb keeps in-frame clones, though not all of them. The sample consists of 300,000 to 450,000 clones, around 13% of them appearing once.

The rearrangement uses TRBV30 and TRBJ1-6; 7 bases align to TRBD1. Sequences were obtained from naive CD4+ T cells from blood. This clonotype was obtained from a man between 18 and 29 years old in good health. CDR3 DNA: TGTGCCTGGAGTACAGGGGATTCACCCCTCCACTTT. Protein sequence: CAWSTGDSPLHF.